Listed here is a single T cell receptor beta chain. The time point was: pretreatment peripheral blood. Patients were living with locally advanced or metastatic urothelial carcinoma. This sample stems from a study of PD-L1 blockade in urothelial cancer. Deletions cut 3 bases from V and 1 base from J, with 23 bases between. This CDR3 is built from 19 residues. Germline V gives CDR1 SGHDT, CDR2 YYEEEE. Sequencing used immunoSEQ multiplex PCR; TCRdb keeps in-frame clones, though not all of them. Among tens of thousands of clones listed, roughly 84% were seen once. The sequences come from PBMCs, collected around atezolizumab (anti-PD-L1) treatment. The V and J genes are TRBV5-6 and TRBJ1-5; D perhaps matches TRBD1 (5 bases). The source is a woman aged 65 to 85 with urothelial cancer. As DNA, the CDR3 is TGTGCCAGCAGCTCCGCGGATTCTCCGGGGGAGGGAAGCAATCAGCCCCAGCATTTT. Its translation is CASSSADSPGEGSNQPQHF.